A selection of T cell receptor beta chains follows, all from one sample in a study of vaccination effects on CD4 cells after COVID-19. TCRdb keeps only in-frame clones here, not all; method: immunoSEQ multiplex PCR. The sample lists tens of thousands of clones; roughly 74% were seen once. No antigen has been assigned to these receptors. The sample consisted of CD4+ T cells from PBMCs cultured with HCoV-NL63 spike peptides, taken before COVID-19 vaccination. Receptor source: a human donor who received a COVID-19 vaccine. CDR3s leave out the opening cysteine and the closing phenylalanine or tryptophan.

>TRBV19|TRBJ1-4
ASSYSATNEKLF
>TRBV24-1|TRBJ1-1
ATSDTVGNTEAF
>TRBV19|TRBJ2-5
ASTATWDGETQY
>TRBV11-1|TRBJ2-3
ASSLYSTDTQY
>TRBV9|TRBJ1-3
ASSVTGSGNTIY
>TRBV19|TRBJ2-5
ASSRHKGQPTETQY
>TRBV9|TRBJ2-3
ASSVAGGWTDTQY
>TRBV10-3|TRBJ1-5
AISGGGDQPQH
>TRBV30|TRBJ1-4
AWRNGDNEKLF
>TRBV5-4|TRBJ2-5
ASSRATSGGAQETQY
>TRBV24-1|TRBJ1-2
ATSEAGEYYGYT
>TRBV7-8|TRBJ2-5
ASSLGRETQY
>TRBV2|TRBJ1-1
ASRGTLNTEAF
>TRBV3-1/TRBV3-2|TRBJ2-3
ASRSANLGFGTQY
>TRBV6-5|TRBJ1-5
ASSSGRQGVGQPQH
>TRBV7-2|TRBJ2-3
ASSLRSGGDTQY
>TRBV9|TRBJ1-2
ASSPGQGANYGYT
>TRBV5-1|TRBJ2-3
ASSFASGFNTDTQY
>TRBV27|TRBJ2-3
ACYTGTGGTQY
>TRBV7-8|TRBJ2-2
ASKSGQGASFGELF
>TRBV7-3|TRBJ2-5
ASSSGPTPGTQY
>TRBV5-1|TRBJ1-6
ASSRGPTGSPLH
>TRBV3-1/TRBV3-2|TRBJ2-5
ASSHLAVQETQY
>TRBV6-5|TRBJ1-5
AGGTYSNQPQH
>TRBV5-1|TRBJ2-1
ASSLQGSYNEQF
>TRBV10-1|TRBJ2-3
ASSVRGQSTDTQY
>TRBV6-4|TRBJ1-1
ASSDEGLKPEAF
>TRBV6-5|TRBJ2-1
ASSTGTGGNEQF
>TRBV11-1|TRBJ2-5
ASSLGQEETQY
>TRBV28|TRBJ2-1
ASSLGTSGGTYNEQF
>TRBV5-1|TRBJ1-1
ASSLLGNTEAF
>TRBV5-1|TRBJ1-2
ASSLGTGIFGYT
>TRBV20-1|TRBJ1-3
SASVPTGSGNTIY
>TRBV28|TRBJ1-5
ASSSPLEPQH
>TRBV5-5|TRBJ2-3
ATTMGGVGTDTQY
>TRBV7-9|TRBJ2-5
ASSSIRLAGKETQY
>TRBV5-1|TRBJ1-4
ASRIQAANEKLF
>TRBV2|TRBJ2-4
ASSLSSAKNIQY
>TRBV4-3|TRBJ2-2
ASSQDRITGELF
>TRBV5-1|TRBJ1-1
ASSLNTEAF
>TRBV4-1|TRBJ2-3
ASSQDGVDPSTQY
>TRBV2|TRBJ2-1
ASSQVNIEQF
>TRBV7-3|TRBJ2-6
ASSLRRDSGANVLT